This T cell receptor beta chain was profiled in a study of OX40 agonist ivuxolimab in advanced cancers. Overall study results and limits: Relative to CD4+, CD8+ T cells held more expanded clones on average.

A word on this clone: Its antigen is undetermined.

Profiled with immunoSEQ multiplex PCR; TCRdb holds only in-frame clones, not every one. The sample carries under 100,000 clones, roughly 83% recorded once. Germline V gene sequence: CDR1 LGHNA, CDR2 YNFKEQ. The CDR3 loop spans 15 amino acids. Trimming took off 2 bases at V and 8 bases at J, with 15 bases between the two ends. This rearrangement joins TRBV4-2 to TRBJ1-4, with D unresolved. This TCR derives from an adult with an advanced solid tumor such as melanoma, head and neck, liver or kidney cancer. The sequencing used CD4+ or CD8+ T cells sorted from blood, collected in a trial of the OX40 agonist ivuxolimab. CDR3 region: CASSQQLLIGEKLFF. For the CDR3, the DNA is TGTGCCAGCAGCCAACAGCTCCTAATTGGGGAAAAACTGTTTTTT.